Listed below are T cell receptor beta chains from one sample, sequenced in a study of cytomegalovirus exposure and HLA in healthy donors. Sequencing used immunoSEQ multiplex PCR; TCRdb keeps in-frame clones, though not all of them. The table shows about 200,000 clones, with approximately 79% occurring only once. Sample: PBMCs. The receptor source for this set is a man aged 45-65 years in good health and CMV-seronegative. Both conserved end residues are trimmed from each CDR3. Fields, in order: V gene, D gene, CDR3 protein. A D gene is named only where the DNA matches it firmly.

V: TRBV6-1
D: TRBD1
CDR3: ASRTGTGASSQY

V: TRBV28
D: TRBD2
CDR3: ASSSPASGSTDTQY

V: TRBV9
D: TRBD1
CDR3: ASSGDTSRDRGQYEQY

V: TRBV7-3
D: -
CDR3: ASSLIGGEQPDTQY

V: TRBV5-1
D: -
CDR3: ASSLGHYNSPLH

V: TRBV25-1
D: TRBD1
CDR3: ASSYRTGSIETQY

V: TRBV27
D: -
CDR3: ASSLAAWRPDSPLH

V: TRBV2
D: -
CDR3: ASRNGQGSREQY

V: TRBV10-3
D: TRBD1
CDR3: AISEYRTGGLDTQY

V: TRBV7-9
D: TRBD2
CDR3: ASSFSSGSYPNNEQF

V: TRBV6-5
D: TRBD2
CDR3: ASSYGGGQETQY

V: TRBV28
D: TRBD2
CDR3: ASRVLAGGNEQY

V: TRBV7-2
D: TRBD2
CDR3: ASSLGLAGSYNEQF

V: TRBV9
D: TRBD2
CDR3: ASSVTSGTSGEQF

V: TRBV2
D: -
CDR3: ASSLRYRNTEAF

V: TRBV27
D: TRBD2
CDR3: ASSAFQGGSTGELF

V: TRBV2
D: -
CDR3: ASSAQGPLNTEAF

V: TRBV7-9
D: TRBD2
CDR3: ASSSTLAGSSYNEQF

V: TRBV27
D: -
CDR3: ASSLGGGRSNQPQH

V: TRBV4-2
D: TRBD1
CDR3: ASSPGTGRYEQY

V: TRBV19
D: -
CDR3: ASSPTVAKNIQY

V: TRBV7-9
D: TRBD2
CDR3: ASTLRLAGTDTQY

V: TRBV6-5
D: -
CDR3: ASRLTDTYSYEQY

V: TRBV18
D: TRBD2
CDR3: ASSPGLAGVSGTDTQY

V: TRBV2
D: -
CDR3: ASGPWGVGETQY

V: TRBV6-6
D: TRBD1
CDR3: ASSTRQGANRNTIY

V: TRBV5-4
D: -
CDR3: ASRLDSYNEQF

V: TRBV19
D: TRBD2
CDR3: ASSDWGSGSSDTQY

V: TRBV2
D: TRBD2
CDR3: ASSEGSGRSGEQF

V: TRBV18
D: -
CDR3: ASSLDSTFQETQY

V: TRBV18
D: TRBD1
CDR3: ASSPQLGQGASDTQY

V: TRBV4-1
D: -
CDR3: ASSPGQEQF

V: TRBV18
D: TRBD2
CDR3: ASSPEREYEQY

V: TRBV11-3
D: -
CDR3: ASSFGVPSSGANVLT

V: TRBV4-1
D: TRBD1
CDR3: ASSQVGTGYYEQY

V: TRBV5-1
D: TRBD1
CDR3: ASSLGGQGVVETQY

V: TRBV6-1
D: -
CDR3: ASSIQGGGPQH

V: TRBV9
D: -
CDR3: ASGGTARTQY

V: TRBV7-3
D: -
CDR3: ASSLIGGGETQY

V: TRBV10-2
D: -
CDR3: ASSDRQGGANGYT

V: TRBV6-5
D: TRBD1
CDR3: ASRRDSSNGETQY

V: TRBV7-3
D: TRBD2
CDR3: ASSVGLADNEQF

V: TRBV2
D: -
CDR3: ASKREFLSNQPQH

V: TRBV6-5
D: TRBD1
CDR3: ASSPGTASYEQY

V: TRBV6-5
D: -
CDR3: ASSYSLRVMAF

V: TRBV4-2
D: TRBD2
CDR3: ASSQEAGGPDEQF

V: TRBV28
D: TRBD1
CDR3: ASSLRDRGAKGYT

V: TRBV15
D: TRBD1
CDR3: ATSRDHGQGRETQY

V: TRBV5-8
D: TRBD1
CDR3: ASSVGQGHQPQH

V: TRBV27
D: -
CDR3: ASSPQGRASYNEQF

V: TRBV25-1
D: -
CDR3: ASSDTRSSYEQY

V: TRBV7-9
D: -
CDR3: ASSTPGGVNEQY

V: TRBV11-2
D: TRBD2
CDR3: ASSEGTSGRARNEQF

V: TRBV14
D: -
CDR3: ASSQAHLTAGPYEQY

V: TRBV13
D: -
CDR3: ASRYSNTGELF

V: TRBV30
D: TRBD1
CDR3: ASRQGLNSGNTIY

V: TRBV19
D: TRBD1
CDR3: ASSETGRRQPQH

V: TRBV9
D: -
CDR3: ASSPRAISSTDTQY

V: TRBV19
D: -
CDR3: ASSIKYIQATLNEQF

V: TRBV27
D: -
CDR3: ASSLKANIGYEQY